This T cell receptor (beta chain) is from a study of T cell responses to AZD1222 COVID-19 vaccine. TCRdb keeps only in-frame clones here, not all; method: immunoSEQ multiplex PCR. The sample lists about 110,000 clones; 70% to 90% were seen once. A note on this clone: The antigen is not known.

V trimming: 5 bases; J trimming: 2 bases; junction bases outside the gene matches: 2. Germline-derived CDR1 and CDR2 are SEHNR and FQNEAQ (reference sequence). The CDR3 runs 13 residues. Findings and limits, study-wide: Variant regions that are unmutated are reportedly the target of nearly half of spike-specific TCRs. Without day 14 samples, only post-peak T cell repertoires were studied.

The chain combines TRBV7-9 with TRBJ2-7; 8 nucleotides match TRBD2. This sample comprised peripheral blood, obtained 28 days after the second AZD1222 dose. The clonotype was recovered from an adult who received the AZD1222 COVID-19 vaccine. The CDR3 here is CASSSSGAYEQYF. As DNA, the CDR3 is TGTGCCAGCAGCAGTAGCGGGGCCTACGAGCAGTACTTC. Complete variable domain (other parts from reference TRBV7-9 and TRBJ2-7): DTGVSQNPRHKITKRGQNVTFRCDPISEHNRLYWYRQTLGQGPEFLTYFQNEAQLEKSRLLSDRFSAERPKGSFSTLEIQRTEQGDSAMYLCASSSSGAYEQYFGPGTRLTVT.